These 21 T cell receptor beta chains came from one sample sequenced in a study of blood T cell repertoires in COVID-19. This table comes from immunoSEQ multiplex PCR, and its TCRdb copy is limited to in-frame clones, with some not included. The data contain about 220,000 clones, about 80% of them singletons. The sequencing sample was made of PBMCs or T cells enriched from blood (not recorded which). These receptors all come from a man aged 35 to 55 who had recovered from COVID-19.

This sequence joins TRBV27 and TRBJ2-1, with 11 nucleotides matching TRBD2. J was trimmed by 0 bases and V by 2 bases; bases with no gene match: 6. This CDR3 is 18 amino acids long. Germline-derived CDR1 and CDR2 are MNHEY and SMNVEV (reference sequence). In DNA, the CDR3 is TGTGCCAGCAGTTTAAGGCTAGCGGGAGGTCGCTCCTACAATGAGCAGTTCTTC. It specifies CASSLRLAGGRSYNEQFF.

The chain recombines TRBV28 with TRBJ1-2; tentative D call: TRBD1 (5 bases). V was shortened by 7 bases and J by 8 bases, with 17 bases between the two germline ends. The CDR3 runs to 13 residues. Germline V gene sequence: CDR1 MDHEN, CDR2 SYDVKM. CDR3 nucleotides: TGTGCCAGCAAACGTACCAGGGAATCGGGCTACACCTTC. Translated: CASKRTRESGYTF.

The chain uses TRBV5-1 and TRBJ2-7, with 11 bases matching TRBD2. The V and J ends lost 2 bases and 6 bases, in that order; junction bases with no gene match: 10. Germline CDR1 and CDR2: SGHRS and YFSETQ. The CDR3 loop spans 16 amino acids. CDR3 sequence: CASSLTSGSGNTEQYF. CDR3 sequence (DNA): TGCGCCAGCAGCTTAACTAGCGGGAGCGGTAATACCGAGCAGTACTTC.

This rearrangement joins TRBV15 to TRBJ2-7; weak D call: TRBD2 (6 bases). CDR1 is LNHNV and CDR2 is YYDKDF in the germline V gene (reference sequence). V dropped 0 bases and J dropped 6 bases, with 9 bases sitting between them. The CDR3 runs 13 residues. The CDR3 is CATSRDVGGEQYF. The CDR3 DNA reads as TGTGCCACCAGCAGAGATGTGGGGGGCGAGCAGTACTTC.

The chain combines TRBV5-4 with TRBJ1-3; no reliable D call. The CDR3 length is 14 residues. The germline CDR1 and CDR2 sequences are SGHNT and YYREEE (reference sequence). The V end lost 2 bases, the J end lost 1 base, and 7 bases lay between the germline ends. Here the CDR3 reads CASSLDTSGNTIYF. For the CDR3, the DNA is TGTGCCAGCAGCTTAGATACTTCTGGAAACACCATATATTTT.

The CDR3 spells CASSLTGIPTDEQFF. The DNA for the CDR3 is TGTGCCAGCAGCCTAACAGGGATCCCCACCGATGAGCAGTTCTTC. The rearrangement joins TRBV27 to TRBJ2-1; maybe TRBD1 (6 bases). Trimming took off 6 bases at V and 8 bases at J, with 20 bases between the two ends. Germline V gene sequence: CDR1 MNHEY, CDR2 SMNVEV (reference sequence). The CDR3 spans 15 residues.

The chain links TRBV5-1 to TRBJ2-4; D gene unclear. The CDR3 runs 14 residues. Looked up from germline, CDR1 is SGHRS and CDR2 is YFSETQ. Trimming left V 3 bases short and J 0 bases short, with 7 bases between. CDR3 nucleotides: TGCGCCAGCAGCTCGACATTAGCCAAAAACATTCAGTACTTC. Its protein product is CASSSTLAKNIQYF. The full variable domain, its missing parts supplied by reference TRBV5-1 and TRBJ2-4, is KAGVTQTPRYLIKTRGQQVTLSCSPISGHRSVSWYQQTPGQGLQFLFEYFSETQRNKGNFPGRFSGRQFSNSRSEMNVSTLELGDSALYLCASSSTLAKNIQYFGAGTRLSVL.

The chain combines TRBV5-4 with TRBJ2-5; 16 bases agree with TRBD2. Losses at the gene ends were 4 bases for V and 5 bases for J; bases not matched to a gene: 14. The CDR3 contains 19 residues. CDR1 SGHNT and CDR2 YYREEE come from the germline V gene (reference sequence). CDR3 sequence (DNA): TGTGCCAGCAGCCCTACCGCTGGGACTAGCGGGGGGGCTCTGGAGACCCAGTACTTC. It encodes CASSPTAGTSGGALETQYF.

The CDR3 here is CSVGPLLARGYTF. CDR3 bases: TGCAGCGTTGGTCCCCTCCTAGCCCGCGGCTACACCTTC. V is TRBV29-1 and J is TRBJ1-2; D gene unclear. This CDR3 region has 13 residues. Germline V gene data show CDR1 as SQVTM and CDR2 as ANQGSEA. Trimming took off 4 bases at V and 8 bases at J, with 17 bases between the two ends.

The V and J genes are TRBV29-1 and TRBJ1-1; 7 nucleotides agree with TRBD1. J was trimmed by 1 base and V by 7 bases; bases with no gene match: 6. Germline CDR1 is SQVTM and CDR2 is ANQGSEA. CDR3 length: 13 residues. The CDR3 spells CSARGQENTEAFF. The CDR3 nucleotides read TGCAGCGCGAGGGGGCAGGAGAACACTGAAGCTTTCTTT.

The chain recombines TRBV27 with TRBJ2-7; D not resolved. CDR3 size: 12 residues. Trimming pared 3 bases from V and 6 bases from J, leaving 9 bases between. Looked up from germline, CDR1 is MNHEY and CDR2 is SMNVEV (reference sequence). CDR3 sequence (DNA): TGTGCCAGCAGTTTCTCCGGGTCCGAGCAGTACTTC. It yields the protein CASSFSGSEQYF.

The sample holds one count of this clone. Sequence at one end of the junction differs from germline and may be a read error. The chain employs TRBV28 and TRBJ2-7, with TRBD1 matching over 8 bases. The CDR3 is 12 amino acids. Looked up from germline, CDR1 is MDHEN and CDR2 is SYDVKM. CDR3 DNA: TGTGCCAGCAGTATACCCGCGACAGGGGTGGACTTC. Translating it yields CASSIPATGVDF.

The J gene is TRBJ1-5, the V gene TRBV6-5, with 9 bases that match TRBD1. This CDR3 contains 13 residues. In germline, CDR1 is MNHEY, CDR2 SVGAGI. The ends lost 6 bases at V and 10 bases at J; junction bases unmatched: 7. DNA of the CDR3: TGTGCCAGCAGGGGGACAGGGCTGGGCCCCCAGCATTTT. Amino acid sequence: CASRGTGLGPQHF.

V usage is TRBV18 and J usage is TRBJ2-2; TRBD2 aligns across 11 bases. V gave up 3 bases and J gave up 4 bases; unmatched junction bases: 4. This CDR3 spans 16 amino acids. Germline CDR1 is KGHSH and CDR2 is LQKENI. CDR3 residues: CASSPTLAGGTGELFF. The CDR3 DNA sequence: TGTGCCAGCTCACCCACTCTAGCGGGGGGCACCGGGGAGCTGTTTTTT.

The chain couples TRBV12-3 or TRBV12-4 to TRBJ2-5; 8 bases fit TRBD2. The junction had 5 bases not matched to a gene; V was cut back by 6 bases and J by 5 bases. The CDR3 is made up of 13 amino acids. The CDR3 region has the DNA TGTGCCAGCAGAATTAGCGGGACGGAGACCCAGTACTTC. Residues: CASRISGTETQYF.

This chain's CDR3 is CASRLQGAGGYTF. CDR3 nucleotide sequence: TGTGCCAGCAGGCTACAGGGGGCGGGTGGCTACACCTTC. This rearrangement joins TRBV28 to TRBJ1-2, with 9 bases that match TRBD1. This CDR3 contains 13 residues. Germline lookup yields CDR1 MDHEN and CDR2 SYDVKM. Germline trimming cut 6 bases from V and 7 bases from J; bases unmatched to any gene: 6.

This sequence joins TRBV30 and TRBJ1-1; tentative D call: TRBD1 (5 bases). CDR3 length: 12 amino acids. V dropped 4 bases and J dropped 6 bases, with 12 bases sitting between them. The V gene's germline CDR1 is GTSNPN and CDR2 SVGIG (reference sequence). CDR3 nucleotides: TGTGCCTGGATCCGAAAGGGGCCTGAAGCTTTCTTT. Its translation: CAWIRKGPEAFF.

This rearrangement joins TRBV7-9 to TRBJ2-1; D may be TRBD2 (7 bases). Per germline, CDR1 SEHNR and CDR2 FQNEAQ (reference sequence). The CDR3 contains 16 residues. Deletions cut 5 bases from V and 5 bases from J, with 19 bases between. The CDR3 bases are TGTGCCAGCAGCCCTCCTTTCGAGGGGGGGAACAATGAGCAGTTCTTC. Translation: CASSPPFEGGNNEQFF.

The CDR3 nucleotides are TGTGCCAGCAGCGTAACAGGGGGCGATGGCTACACCTTC. Translated: CASSVTGGDGYTF. The chain has TRBV9 and TRBJ1-2, with 9 bases lining up with TRBD1. Germline CDR1 and CDR2: SGDLS and YYNGEE. Germline trimming cut 1 base from V and 6 bases from J; bases unmatched to any gene: 1. The CDR3 covers 13 residues.

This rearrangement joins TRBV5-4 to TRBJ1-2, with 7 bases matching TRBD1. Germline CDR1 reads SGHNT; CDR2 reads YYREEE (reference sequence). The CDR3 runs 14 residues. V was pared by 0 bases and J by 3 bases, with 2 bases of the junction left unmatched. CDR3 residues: CASSLGQGDYGYTF. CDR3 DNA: TGTGCCAGCAGCTTGGGACAGGGAGACTATGGCTACACCTTC.

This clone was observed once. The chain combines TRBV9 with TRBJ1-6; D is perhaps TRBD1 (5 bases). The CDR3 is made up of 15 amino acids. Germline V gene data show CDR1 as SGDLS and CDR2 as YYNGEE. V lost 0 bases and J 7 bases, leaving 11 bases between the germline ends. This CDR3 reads CASSVDQGRNSPLHF. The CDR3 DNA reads TGTGCCAGCAGCGTAGATCAGGGAAGGAATTCACCCCTCCACTTT.